This T cell receptor beta chain is from a study of blood T cell repertoires in COVID-19 (dated by TCRdb to 2018 to 2021). Study-wide context: Samples covering the acute and convalescent phases of COVID-19 were provided by collaborators in the United States, Italy and Spain. Where HLA class I and class II types were available, the types were taken from metadata supplied by the sample provider, not from assay-based typing. The material from the prospective study consisted of cDNA or gDNA derived from T cells, B-cell-depleted T cells, or PBMCs. The dataset comprised deeply sampled blood TCRbeta repertoires from subjects exposed to, actively infected with, or recovered from COVID-19. The repertoires were made available in a free public database intended to serve as a resource for research on the immune response to SARS-CoV-2. The samples were drawn from two sources: the first 160 participants of the ongoing ImmuneRACE study, and 1,254 subjects contributed by 6 global collaborators. A de-identified subject ID, COVID-19 status, age in years and sex were almost always included in the sample metadata.

Overall study results and their limits: The quantity of clinical and demographic metadata differed by source and by participant and was supplied without curation.

Participants in the prospective study were aged roughly 18 to 89 years, lived in under 30 United States geographic areas, and enrolled through a virtual design. In the prospective study, participants were assigned to cohorts based on the clinical history participants reported in a screening survey and a study questionnaire. Exposed participants had been in contact, within 2 weeks of entering the study, with a person who had a PCR-confirmed or clinician-diagnosed case of COVID-19. In the prospective study, mobile phlebotomists collected whole blood, serum and a nasopharyngeal or oropharyngeal swab from each participant. Participants in the prospective study had the option to provide additional blood draws and questionnaires over an approximately two-month period. Before DNA extraction, prospective study blood samples were shipped either frozen or at room temperature. Note on this clone: Its antigen has not been determined. No qualities accompany the bases; no much larger clone lies one base away.

The immunoSEQ Assay, a bias-controlled multiplex PCR, was used to amplify TCRbeta CDR3 regions from genomic DNA. The authors processed their data as follows. The number of nucleated cells in each sample was estimated from the amplification of reference gene primers within the assay. To quantify the absolute abundance of each unique TCRbeta CDR3 rearrangement, sequence reads were collapsed and filtered. For each sample, productive Simpson clonality was calculated as the square root of Simpson's diversity index across productive rearrangements. TCRdb obtained this table from immuneACCESS and retained in-frame rearrangements with V and J assigned. These tables miss some clones; where compared with another copy, unresolved V genes account for less than half of the shortfall, and the remainder is unexplained. Clonal size and the V and J genes are those of that table, whereas D and trimming came from the DNA. The sample includes 200,000 to 250,000 clones, with roughly four fifths observed a single time. Around 4.6% of the sample is in the top ten clones.

Between the V and J ends, shortened by 4 bases and 5 bases respectively, the junction contains 15 bases. The germline V gene provides CDR1 SGDLS and CDR2 YYNGEE. Taken from cysteine to phenylalanine, the CDR3 has 14 residues. Of all the DNA, just the CDR3 is kept, 42 bases in frame from base 1. The rearrangement joined TRBV9 to TRBJ1-1; matching of 5 bases hints at TRBD1 as the D gene. Material for sequencing was PBMCs or T cells enriched from blood (not recorded which). The clonotype comes from a woman in her forties or fifties who had been exposed to COVID-19. The DNA is TGTGCCAGCAGCTTTTCGACAGCCGGTACTGAAGCTTTCTTT. It encodes CASSFSTAGTEAFF.